Included here is one T cell receptor beta chain sequence, with context. The entry originates in a study of cytotoxic CD8 clonotypes in ibrutinib-treated CLL. At the level of the study: Responses comprised some 24 partial and 2 complete; at median around 70 months, 14 remained remitted and about 12 progressed.

There are 18 residues in the CDR3. V trimming: 0 bases; J trimming: 4 bases; junction bases outside the gene matches: 8. The V gene's germline CDR1 is LNHDA and CDR2 SQIVND (reference sequence). The assay was immunoSEQ multiplex PCR, and TCRdb's table has in-frame clones only and misses some. Of 150,000 to 200,000 clones detected, roughly four fifths appear once; the ten largest clones hold roughly 2%. The source is a human donor with chronic lymphocytic leukemia. V gene TRBV19 combines with J gene TRBJ2-3, with 12 positions matching TRBD2. Here the sequenced sample was PBMCs, taken after 12 months of ibrutinib treatment. The CDR3 DNA follows: TGTGCCAGTAGTATAGAGATCGGGTCTAGCGGGGGGGCAGATACGCAGTATTTT. Encoded protein: CASSIEIGSSGGADTQYF.